One sample yielded the 4 T cell receptor beta chains listed below, sequenced in a study of T cell responses to AZD1222 COVID-19 vaccine. Profiling relied on immunoSEQ multiplex PCR, and the TCRdb table lists in-frame clones only, not all of them. The table lists some 140,000 clones, roughly 87% of them singletons. The sample here was peripheral blood, taken 28 days after the second AZD1222 dose. Every receptor here comes from an adult who received the AZD1222 COVID-19 vaccine.

The V call is TRBV3-1 (or the pseudogene TRBV3-2), the J call TRBJ2-7; D assignment may be TRBD1 or TRBD2 (5 bases each). The CDR3 extends over 17 amino acids. CDR1 LGHDT and CDR2 YNNKEL come from the germline V gene (reference sequence). V lost 1 base and J 1 base, leaving 17 bases between the germline ends. CDR3 in amino acids: CASSQAHQGRGSYEQYF. In nucleotides, the CDR3 is TGTGCCAGCAGCCAAGCTCATCAGGGACGGGGATCCTACGAGCAGTACTTC.

This clone was detected once. The chain recombines TRBV27 with TRBJ1-2, with 7 bases matching TRBD1. Germline CDR1 is MNHEY and CDR2 is SMNVEV (reference sequence). Germline trimming cut 6 bases from V and 4 bases from J; bases unmatched to any gene: 5. There are 13 residues in the CDR3. In DNA form, the CDR3 reads TGTGCCAGCAGATACAGGGGTAGCTATGGCTACACCTTC. Protein sequence: CASRYRGSYGYTF.

The chain links TRBV4-1 to TRBJ2-1; TRBD2 aligns across 10 bases. This CDR3 spans 18 amino acids. J was trimmed by 4 bases and V by 3 bases; bases with no gene match: 12. In germline, CDR1 is MGHRA, CDR2 YSYEKL. The DNA of the CDR3 is TGCGCCAGCAGCCAGATCGATCTCGGACTAGCGGCTTACAATGAGCAGTTCTTC. This gives the protein CASSQIDLGLAAYNEQFF.

The chain joins TRBV5-1 to TRBJ2-2; possible D gene TRBD1, 6 bases. The ends were cut back, 1 base at V and 1 base at J, with 8 bases in the middle. This CDR3 spans 15 amino acids. Germline assignment: CDR1 SGHRS and CDR2 YFSETQ. CDR3 loop: CASSLLTGNTGELFF. The DNA of the CDR3 is TGCGCCAGCAGCTTGCTGACAGGGAACACCGGGGAGCTGTTTTTT.